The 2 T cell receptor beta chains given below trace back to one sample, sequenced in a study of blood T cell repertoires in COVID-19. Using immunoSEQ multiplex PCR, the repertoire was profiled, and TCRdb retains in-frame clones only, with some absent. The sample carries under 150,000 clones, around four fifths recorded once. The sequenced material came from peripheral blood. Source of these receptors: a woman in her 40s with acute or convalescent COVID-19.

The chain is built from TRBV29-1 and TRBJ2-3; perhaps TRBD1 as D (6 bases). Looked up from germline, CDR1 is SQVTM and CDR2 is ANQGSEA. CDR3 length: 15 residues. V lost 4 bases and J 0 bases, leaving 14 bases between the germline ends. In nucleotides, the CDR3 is TGCAGCGTTGGAAGGGACACCTCTAGCACAGATACGCAGTATTTT. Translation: CSVGRDTSSTDTQYF.

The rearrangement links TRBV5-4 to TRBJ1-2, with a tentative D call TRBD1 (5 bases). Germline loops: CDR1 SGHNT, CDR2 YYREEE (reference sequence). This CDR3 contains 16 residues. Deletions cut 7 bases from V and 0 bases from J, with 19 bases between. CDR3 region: CASYSGSGITNYGYTF. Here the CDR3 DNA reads TGTGCCAGCTATTCCGGTTCAGGGATAACTAACTATGGCTACACCTTC.